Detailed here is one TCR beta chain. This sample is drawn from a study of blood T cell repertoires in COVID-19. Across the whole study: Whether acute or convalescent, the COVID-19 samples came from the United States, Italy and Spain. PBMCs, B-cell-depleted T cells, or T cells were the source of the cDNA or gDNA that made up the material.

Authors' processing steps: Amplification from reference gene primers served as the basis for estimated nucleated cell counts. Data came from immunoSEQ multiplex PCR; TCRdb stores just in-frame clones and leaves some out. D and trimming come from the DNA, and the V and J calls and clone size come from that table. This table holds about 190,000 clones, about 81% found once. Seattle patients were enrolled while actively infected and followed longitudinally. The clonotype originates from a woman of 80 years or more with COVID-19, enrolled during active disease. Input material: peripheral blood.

The CDR3 bases are TGTGCCAGCAGCAAAAGGAACTTATTTGGGCAAGATACGCAGTATTTT. It encodes CASSKRNLFGQDTQYF. This chain joins TRBV9 and TRBJ2-3; D call uncertain. The CDR3 spans 16 residues. The V gene's germline CDR1 is SGDLS and CDR2 YYNGEE. Between the trimmed V and J ends, which lost 4 bases and 5 bases, there was a span of 20 bases. Full variable domain (missing parts from reference TRBV9 and TRBJ2-3): DSGVTQTPKHLITATGQRVTLRCSPRSGDLSVYWYQQSLDQGLQFLIQYYNGEERAKGNILERFSAQQFPDLHSELNLSSLELGDSALYFCASSKRNLFGQDTQYFGPGTRLTVL.